This is a list of T cell receptor beta chains from one sample in a study of long-term antiretroviral therapy in people with HIV. Generated by immunoSEQ multiplex PCR, the TCRdb table keeps only in-frame clones and is missing some. The table records fewer than 20,000 clones, around four fifths of them present only once. This sample comprised unsorted PBMCs, obtained 0.3 years after starting antiretroviral therapy. The receptors here all came from a woman aged 45-60 years with HIV. The CDR3 runs from the conserved cysteine through the conserved F or W. D genes are given only for firm matches. Clone size is shown for a subset of rows, as once, few, many or a class of expanded clone.

>few|TRBV7-9|NA|TRBJ1-6
CASSLGSEGYNSPLHF
TGTGCCAGCAGCTTAGGCAGCGAAGGATATAATTCACCCCTCCACTTT
>NA|TRBV4-2|NA|TRBJ2-3
CASSYSPSDTQYF
TGTGCCAGCAGCTACAGCCCCTCAGATACGCAGTATTTT
>few|TRBV10-3|NA|TRBJ1-4
CAIRRTPEGKLFF
TGTGCCATCAGACGGACACCGGAGGGAAAACTGTTTTTT
>NA|TRBV2|NA|TRBJ2-2
CASNRGKNTGELFF
TGTGCCAGCAACCGGGGGAAGAACACCGGGGAGCTGTTTTTT
>NA|TRBV14|NA|TRBJ1-1
CASSFLVNTEAFF
TGTGCCAGCAGCTTTCTGGTGAACACTGAAGCTTTCTTT
>NA|TRBV4-1|TRBD1|TRBJ1-4
CASSHLLWGDRVNEKLFF
TGCGCCAGCAGCCACCTATTATGGGGAGACAGGGTTAATGAAAAACTGTTTTTT
>NA|TRBV18|TRBD1|TRBJ1-1
CASSPRQGEAFF
TGTGCCAGCTCGCCCCGACAGGGAGAAGCTTTCTTT
>NA|TRBV7-2|NA|TRBJ1-2
CASSLLGRGDYGYTF
TGTGCCAGCAGCTTACTAGGTCGGGGCGACTATGGCTACACCTTC
>NA|TRBV4-2|NA|TRBJ1-3
CASSQNRASGNTIYF
TGTGCCAGCAGCCAGAACCGGGCTTCTGGAAACACCATATATTTT
>NA|TRBV4-1|NA|TRBJ1-5
CASSPRPLDQPQHF
TGCGCCAGCAGCCCCCGGCCCCTCGATCAGCCCCAGCATTTT
>once|TRBV5-1|NA|TRBJ1-1
CASSPGDTEAFF
TGCGCCAGCAGCCCAGGGGACACTGAAGCTTTCTTT
>few|TRBV29-1|NA|TRBJ1-5
CSVEDYPLGPQHF
TGCAGCGTTGAAGATTATCCTCTCGGGCCCCAGCATTTT